The TCR beta chain described here comes from a study of T cell changes during pregnancy in multiple sclerosis. Generated by immunoSEQ multiplex PCR, the TCRdb table keeps only in-frame clones and is missing some. The table includes tens of thousands of clones, more than 90% detected once. The material was peripheral blood, obtained after pregnancy. The clonotype comes from a female donor in good health, enrolled as a control in a pregnancy study.

The CDR3 spells CASLFGTGDSEQYF. The CDR3 bases are TGTGCCAGCCTTTTCGGGACAGGGGACAGCGAGCAGTACTTC. The rearrangement joins TRBV28 to TRBJ2-7; 10 bases match TRBD1. This CDR3 is built from 14 residues. After removal of 8 bases from V and 6 bases from J, the junction contained 10 bases not matched to a gene. Germline loops: CDR1 MDHEN, CDR2 SYDVKM.